This T cell receptor beta chain was retrieved from a study of OX40 agonist ivuxolimab in advanced cancers. For context, the study as a whole: The costimulatory receptor OX40 (CD134) was targeted by ivuxolimab, a fully human IgG2 agonistic monoclonal antibody. Partial responses were achieved by three dose-escalation patients, of whom one had hepatocellular carcinoma and two had cutaneous melanoma. A male proportion of almost 85% and a mean age of 60 years, ranging from about 23 to 90, were recorded for the dose-escalation cohort. Peripheral TCRbeta sequencing was intended to test whether TCR sequence diversity was altered and clonal T-cell expansion was caused by ivuxolimab. Intravenous ivuxolimab was administered to patients every 2 weeks at six dose levels: 0.01, 0.1, 0.3, 1.5, 3 and 10 mg/kg. Prior anti-PD-1, anti-PD-L1 or anti-CTLA-4 therapy was permitted, and checkpoint inhibitors had been received by less than 45% of dose-escalation patients. The paper covers the monotherapy dose-escalation part of the phase I ivuxolimab trial, which included N = 52 patients. Of the approximately 50 dose-escalation patients, hepatocellular carcinoma was present in approximately 20, melanoma in approximately 15, renal cell carcinoma in 9 and head and neck cancer in 9.

Genomic DNA was extracted from sorted cells for sequencing of the TCRbeta CDR3 region. The immunoSEQ Assay was used for sequencing of TCRbeta CDR3 regions. TCRdb obtained this table from immuneACCESS and retained in-frame rearrangements with V and J assigned. These tables miss some clones; where compared with another copy, unresolved V genes account for less than half of the shortfall, and the remainder is unexplained. Counted in this sample were about 82,000 clones; roughly 90% of them appeared once. About 2.1% of the sample lies in the top ten. Patients with a history of autoimmune disease or receiving systemic immunosuppression were excluded from the trial. In every dose cohort, peripheral blood was drawn for TCR sequencing at baseline, cycle 4 day 1, and cycle 7 day 1. The samples were drawn from a first-in-human, open-label, multicenter phase I dose-escalation trial of ivuxolimab. The trial enrolled adults with locally advanced or metastatic head and neck squamous cell, hepatocellular, melanoma or renal cell carcinoma. CD4+ and CD8+ T cells were sorted separately from peripheral blood before TCR sequencing.

Broad study findings and their caveats: The antigen specificity of the peripheral T cells that underwent clonal expansion was not determined. At doses from 0.1 to 3.0 mg/kg, clonal expansion was seen in both CD4+ and CD8+ blood T cells between baseline and week 6. In partial responders in the 0.1-3.0 mg/kg groups, normalized peripheral clonal expansion was found to be among the lowest, especially among CD8+ T cells. Low levels of normalized T-cell clonal expansion were also seen in some patients who did not respond. After ivuxolimab, more expanded clones were found on average in CD8+ T cells than in CD4+ T cells.

Including cysteine and phenylalanine, the CDR3 has 15 amino acids. This entry keeps only the CDR3 DNA: 45 bases, framed from base 1. The germline V gene yields SGHRS for CDR1 and YFSETQ for CDR2. After removal of 1 base from V and 9 bases from J, the junction retains 9 bases not matched to a gene. Comment on this clone: The specificity of this receptor is unknown. Base qualities are not at hand, and no much larger clone is one base apart.

The clonotype was recovered from an adult with an advanced solid tumor such as melanoma, head and neck, liver or kidney cancer. Source: CD4+ or CD8+ T cells sorted from blood, taken in a trial of the OX40 agonist ivuxolimab. The chain joins TRBV5-1 to TRBJ2-1, and TRBD2 matches 8 of the central bases. The nucleotide sequence reads TGCGCCAGCAGCTTGCCGGGACTAGGAGGGGGTGAGCAGTTCTTC. Protein translation: CASSLPGLGGGEQFF.